Here is one T cell receptor beta chain with its context. In the original analysis: Reference gene primer amplification yielded estimated nucleated cell counts. Sequenced by immunoSEQ multiplex PCR; TCRdb stores in-frame clones only, minus some. V and J calls and clone size are as listed in that table; D and trimming were resolved from the DNA. The sample carries roughly 200,000 clones, around 86% recorded once. The sample belongs to a study of blood T cell repertoires in COVID-19. The overall study: Whether acute or convalescent, the COVID-19 samples came from the United States, Italy and Spain. From T cells, B-cell-depleted T cells, or PBMCs came the material, which was cDNA or gDNA.

The CDR3 sequence is 15 residues long. V was pared by 2 bases and J by 7 bases, with 17 bases between. Germline V gives CDR1 SEHNR, CDR2 FQNEAQ (reference sequence). Material for sequencing was peripheral blood. J is TRBJ1-2 and V is TRBV7-9; perhaps TRBD1 as D (5 bases). The sequence was obtained from a man in his fifties or sixties with acute or convalescent COVID-19. CDR3 DNA: TGTGCCAGCAGCTTAACAGGATCAGCTCACCGTGGCTACACCTTC. The encoded protein is CASSLTGSAHRGYTF.